This T cell receptor beta chain originates from a study of molecular identifiers for immune sequencing clone quantification. Overall study results and limits: Clonotypes topping 20 RNA copies carried over 97% of effector molecules but under 1% of naive ones.

CDR1 is SGHDT, CDR2 YYEEEE, per germline. This CDR3 has 14 residues. Losses at the gene ends were 5 bases for V and 2 bases for J; bases not matched to a gene: 5. The table lists this clonotype with many counts. Its target is not known. Based on a CD8+CD4-CCR7+CD45RA+ profile, naive CD8 T cells were sorted. The use of previously described methods and listed TCR primers produced the bulk TCR libraries. A single record per CDR3 protein comes from TCRdb applying MiXCR to the PCR reads. The table includes approximately 500,000 distinct CDR3 sequences, about a quarter detected once. Sequencing was carried out using naive CD8+ T cells from blood, with Jurkat cell RNA spiked in. Subset defined: FACS-sorted CD8+CD4-CCR7+CD45RA+ naive T cells. The V and J genes are TRBV5-6 and TRBJ2-3, with 7 bases fitting TRBD1. This sequence originates from a human donor in good health. Some libraries in this study had Jurkat cell RNA spiked in. The CDR3 loop is CASSPGTATDTQYF. As DNA, the CDR3 is TGTGCCAGCAGTCCCGGGACAGCCACAGATACGCAGTATTTT.